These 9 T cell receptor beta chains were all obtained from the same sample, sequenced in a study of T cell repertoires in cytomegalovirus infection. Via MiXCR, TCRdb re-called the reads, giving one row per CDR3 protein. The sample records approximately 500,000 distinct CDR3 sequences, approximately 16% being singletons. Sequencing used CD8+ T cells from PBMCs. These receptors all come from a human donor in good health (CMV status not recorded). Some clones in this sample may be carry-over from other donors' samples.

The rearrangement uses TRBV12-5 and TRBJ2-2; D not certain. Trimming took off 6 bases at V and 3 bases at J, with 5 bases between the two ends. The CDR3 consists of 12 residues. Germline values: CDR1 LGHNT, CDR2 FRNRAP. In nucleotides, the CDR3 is TGTGCTAGTGGCTTGCACACCGGGGAGCTGTTTTTT. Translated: CASGLHTGELFF.

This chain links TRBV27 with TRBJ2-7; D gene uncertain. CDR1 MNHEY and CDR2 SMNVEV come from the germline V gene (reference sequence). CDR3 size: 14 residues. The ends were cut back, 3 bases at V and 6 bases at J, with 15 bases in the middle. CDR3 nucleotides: TGTGCCAGCAGTTTGCGTAGGATCTCGGGCGAGCAGTACTTC. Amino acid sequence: CASSLRRISGEQYF.

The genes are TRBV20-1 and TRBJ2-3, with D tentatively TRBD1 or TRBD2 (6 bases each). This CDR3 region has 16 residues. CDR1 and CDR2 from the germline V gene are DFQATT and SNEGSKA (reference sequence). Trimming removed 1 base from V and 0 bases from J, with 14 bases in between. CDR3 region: CSARGHSGASTDTQYF. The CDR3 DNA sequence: TGCAGTGCTAGAGGTCATTCGGGGGCGAGCACAGATACGCAGTATTTT.

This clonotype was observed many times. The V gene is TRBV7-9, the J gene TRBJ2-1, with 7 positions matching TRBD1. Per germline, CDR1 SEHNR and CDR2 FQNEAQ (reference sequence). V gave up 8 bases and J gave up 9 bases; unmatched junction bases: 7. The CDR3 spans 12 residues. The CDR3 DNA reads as TGTGCCAGCGGATTAGGGGGCAGTGAGCAGTTCTTC. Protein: CASGLGGSEQFF.

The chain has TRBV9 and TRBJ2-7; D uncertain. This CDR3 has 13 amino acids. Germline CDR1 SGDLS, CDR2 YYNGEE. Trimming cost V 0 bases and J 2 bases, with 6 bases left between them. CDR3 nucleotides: TGTGCCAGCAGCGTAGACGGGCCCTACGAGCAGTACTTC. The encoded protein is CASSVDGPYEQYF.

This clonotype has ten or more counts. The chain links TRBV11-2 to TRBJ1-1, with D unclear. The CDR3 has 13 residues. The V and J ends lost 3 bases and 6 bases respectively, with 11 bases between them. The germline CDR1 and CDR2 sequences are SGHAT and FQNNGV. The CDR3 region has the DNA TGTGCCAGCAGCTTTTTTCGTAGGCCTGAAGCTTTCTTT. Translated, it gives CASSFFRRPEAFF.

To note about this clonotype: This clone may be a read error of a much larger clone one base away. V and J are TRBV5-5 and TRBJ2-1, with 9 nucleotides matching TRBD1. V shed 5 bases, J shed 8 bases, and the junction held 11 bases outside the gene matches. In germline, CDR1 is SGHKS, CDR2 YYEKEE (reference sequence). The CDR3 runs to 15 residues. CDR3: CASRTGGYGPDEQFF. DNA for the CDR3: TGTGCCAGCAGAACAGGGGGCTATGGGCCAGATGAGCAGTTCTTC.

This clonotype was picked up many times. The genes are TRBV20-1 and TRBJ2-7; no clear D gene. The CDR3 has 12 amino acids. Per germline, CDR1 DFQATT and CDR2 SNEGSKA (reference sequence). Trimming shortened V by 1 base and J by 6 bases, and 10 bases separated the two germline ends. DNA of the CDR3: TGCAGTGCTAGAGCTGAGGCTGCCGAGCAGTACTTC. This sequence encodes CSARAEAAEQYF.

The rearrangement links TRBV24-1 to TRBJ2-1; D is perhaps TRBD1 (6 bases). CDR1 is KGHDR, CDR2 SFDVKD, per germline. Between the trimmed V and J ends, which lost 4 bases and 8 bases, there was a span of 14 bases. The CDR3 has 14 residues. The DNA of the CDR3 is TGTGCCACCAGTGACCGTTACAGGGACGATGAGCAGTTCTTC. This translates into CATSDRYRDDEQFF.